Here is one TCR beta chain with its context. This record comes from a study of blood T cell repertoires in COVID-19. In Seattle, patients joined the study during active infection and were tracked longitudinally. CDR3 length equals 15 residues. From germline, CDR1 is MNHEY and CDR2 SMNVEV (reference sequence). V dropped 6 bases and J dropped 7 bases, with 21 bases sitting between them. Per the authors' pipeline: Amplification with reference gene primers provided the estimates of nucleated cell counts. TCRdb's copy holds only in-frame clones and misses some; the assay was immunoSEQ multiplex PCR. The V and J calls and the clone size are those of that table, but D and trimming were determined from the DNA. The sample has 45,000 to 65,000 clones, 65% to 85% seen once.

The chain couples TRBV27 to TRBJ1-1; D is uncertain. Sample: peripheral blood. This receptor was taken from a man younger than 45 with COVID-19, enrolled during active disease. The CDR3 DNA reads as TGTGCCAGCAGCTCCATGCCCGGAGGTTCGGTTGAAGCTTTCTTT. Translation: CASSSMPGGSVEAFF.